This T cell receptor (beta chain) stems from a study of T cell repertoires in cytomegalovirus infection. Study-level points and caveats: In two of eight donors, the top clonotype was HLA-C-restricted CMV-specific.

In its sample, this clonotype was seen many times. Its antigen remains unknown. TCRdb re-called the reads with MiXCR, one entry per CDR3 protein. The sample yields roughly 280,000 distinct CDR3 sequences, roughly 15% seen once. V lost 3 bases and J lost 0, with 17 bases in between. From germline, CDR1 is LNHDA and CDR2 SQIVND (reference sequence). The CDR3 loop spans 17 amino acids. This chain joins TRBV19 and TRBJ1-1; D uncertain. The material sequenced was PBMCs. The clonotype was recovered from a human donor in good health (CMV status not recorded). Some clones in this sample may be carry-over from other donors' samples. CDR3 loop: CASSMSMVLRLNTEAFF. Written as DNA, the CDR3 is TGTGCCAGTAGTATGTCGATGGTTCTACGCCTGAACACTGAAGCTTTCTTT. Full variable domain (rest looked up from reference TRBV19 and TRBJ1-1): DGGITQSPKYLFRKEGQNVTLSCEQNLNHDAMYWYRQDPGQGLRLIYYSQIVNDFQKGDIAEGYSVSREKKESFPLTVTSAQKNPTAFYLCASSMSMVLRLNTEAFFGQGTRLTVV.